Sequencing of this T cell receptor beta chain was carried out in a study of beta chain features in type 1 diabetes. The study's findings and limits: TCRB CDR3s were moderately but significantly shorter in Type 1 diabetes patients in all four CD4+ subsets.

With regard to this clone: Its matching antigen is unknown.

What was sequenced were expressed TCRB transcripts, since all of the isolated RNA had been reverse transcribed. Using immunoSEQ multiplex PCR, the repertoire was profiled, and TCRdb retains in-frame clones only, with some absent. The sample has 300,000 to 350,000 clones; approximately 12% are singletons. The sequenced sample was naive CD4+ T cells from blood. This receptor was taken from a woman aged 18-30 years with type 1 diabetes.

The CDR3 DNA follows: TGTGCCAGCAGCTTGGCCTTTCGCCAGGCCGTCTCTGGGGCCAACGTCCTGACTTTC. Its protein product is CASSLAFRQAVSGANVLTF. The chain carries TRBV5-4 and TRBJ2-6; D uncertain. V lost 0 bases to trimming and J lost 0 bases, with 16 bases between them. Germline V gives CDR1 SGHNT, CDR2 YYREEE (reference sequence). The CDR3 spans 19 residues.